A single sample gave rise to the 13 T cell receptor beta chains below, sequenced in a study of blood T cell repertoires in COVID-19. The protocol was immunoSEQ multiplex PCR, while the TCRdb copy is restricted to in-frame clones and leaves out a portion. Here the sample spans 70,000 to 80,000 clones, roughly nine tenths being singletons. The sequenced material came from peripheral blood. These TCRs come from a man of 80 years or more in a cohort sampled during active COVID-19.

The chain carries TRBV10-3 and TRBJ1-4, with TRBD1 identical over 9 bases. This CDR3 has 17 amino acids. The germline V gene has CDR1 ENHRY and CDR2 SYGVKD. Trimming took 3 bases from V and 2 from J; bases not matched to a gene: 7. The CDR3 loop reads CAISETGTGITNEKLFF. The CDR3 DNA reads TGTGCCATCAGTGAAACCGGGACAGGGATCACTAATGAAAAACTGTTTTTT.

Turning to this clone: At one end the junction does not follow the germline gene, possibly because of a read error. The CDR3 DNA follows: TGTGCCAGCAGTCAAGCGGGGCTCGCCGCCGGTACGCAGTATTTT. Its protein product is CASSQAGLAAGTQYF. This chain joins TRBV6-1 and TRBJ2-3; TRBD2 matches at 7 bases. Germline CDR1 is MNHNS and CDR2 is SASEGT. The CDR3 runs 15 residues.

This sequence joins TRBV5-1 and TRBJ2-5; 8 bases line up with TRBD1. V lost 4 bases and J lost 5; bases outside the gene matches: 10. This CDR3 is 15 amino acids long. CDR1 is SGHRS, CDR2 YFSETQ, per germline. DNA of the CDR3: TGCGCCAGCAGCCCGGGTCCAGGGGGCGCCGAGACCCAGTACTTC. Translation gives CASSPGPGGAETQYF.

In this sample, this clone turned up once. The CDR3, as DNA: TGCGCCAGCAGTCCAGGGGGCAACACTGAAGCTTTCTTT. The encoded protein is CASSPGGNTEAFF. V gene TRBV4-1 combines with J gene TRBJ1-1; 8 bases fit TRBD1. Germline values: CDR1 MGHRA, CDR2 YSYEKL. CDR3 length equals 13 residues. V shed 6 bases and J 2 bases; nucleotides not matched to a gene: 2.

This chain uses TRBV5-1 with TRBJ2-2, with no clear D. This CDR3 contains 15 residues. V lost 1 base and J lost 5, with 12 bases in between. Germline V gene sequence: CDR1 SGHRS, CDR2 YFSETQ. The CDR3 region has the DNA TGCGCCAGCAGCTTGAAGGAGCCAGTAACCGGGGAGCTGTTTTTT. Translation gives CASSLKEPVTGELFF.

This CDR3 reads CASSLRQGRADEQFF. CDR3 coding DNA: TGCGCCAGCAGTCTTCGACAGGGGCGCGCGGATGAGCAGTTCTTC. V usage is TRBV5-1 and J usage is TRBJ2-1; 8 positions agree with TRBD1. The germline V gene has CDR1 SGHRS and CDR2 YFSETQ. The CDR3 is 15 amino acids. The trim removed 5 bases at V and 8 bases at J, leaving 12 bases unmatched.

This clone has more than one count but fewer than ten. This chain connects TRBV28 to TRBJ1-1; D gene unclear. With 6 bases removed from V and 4 bases from J, the gap between germline ends came to 9 bases. Germline lookup yields CDR1 MDHEN and CDR2 SYDVKM. This CDR3 comprises 12 residues. The CDR3 loop reads CASSTPGTEAFF. CDR3 sequence (DNA): TGTGCCAGCAGCACCCCGGGCACTGAAGCTTTCTTT.

In its sample, this clone was seen a few times. V gene TRBV27 combines with J gene TRBJ2-7; 14 positions match TRBD2. This CDR3 spans 15 amino acids. Unmatched junction bases numbered 4, after V lost 6 bases and J lost 3 bases. Germline V gives CDR1 MNHEY, CDR2 SMNVEV (reference sequence). The CDR3 coding sequence is TGTGCCAGCAGGCAAGGACTAGCGGGGGGCTACGAGCAGTACGTC. Its translation: CASRQGLAGGYEQYV.

The chain carries TRBV5-5 and TRBJ1-5; D perhaps matches TRBD1 (6 bases). The germline V and J ends were trimmed by 4 bases and 7 bases, with 12 bases remaining between them. There are 13 residues in the CDR3. Germline CDR1 is SGHKS and CDR2 is YYEKEE (reference sequence). The CDR3 loop is CASSATGSQPQHF. Here the CDR3 DNA reads TGTGCCAGCAGCGCGACAGGTAGCCAGCCCCAGCATTTT.

This chain links TRBV3-1 (or the pseudogene TRBV3-2) with TRBJ1-4; no definite D call. Trimming took off 1 base at V and 7 bases at J, with 10 bases between the two ends. The germline gives CDR1 LGHDT, CDR2 YNNKEL (reference sequence). This CDR3 contains 14 residues. CDR3 nucleotide sequence: TGTGCCAGCAGCCAAGGAGAGGGAGGTGAAAAACTGTTTTTT. Its protein is CASSQGEGGEKLFF.

The rearrangement joins TRBV6-1 to TRBJ1-1; maybe TRBD1 (5 bases). The CDR3 totals 15 residues. Germline CDR1 MNHNS, CDR2 SASEGT. Trimming pared 2 bases from V and 1 base from J, leaving 11 bases between. This chain's CDR3 is CASSERRGPNTEAFF. The CDR3 DNA is TGTGCCAGCAGTGAAAGGAGGGGACCGAACACTGAAGCTTTCTTT.

This chain joins TRBV5-6 and TRBJ2-7, with a weak D call TRBD2 (5 bases). This CDR3 is 13 amino acids long. Germline CDR1 and CDR2: SGHDT and YYEEEE. The ends were cut back, 2 bases at V and 5 bases at J, with 11 bases in the middle. DNA of the CDR3: TGTGCCAGCAGCTTTCGGAGGCAAAACGAGCAGTACTTC. Translation: CASSFRRQNEQYF.

This clone showed up just once. CDR3 in DNA: TGTGCCACGCGGACAGACGGAAACACCATATATTTT. Its protein product is CATRTDGNTIYF. The V gene is TRBV10-3, the J gene TRBJ1-3; TRBD1 is a possible D gene (6 bases). Trimming removed 10 bases from V and 4 bases from J, with 11 bases in between. The germline V gene has CDR1 ENHRY and CDR2 SYGVKD. The CDR3 loop spans 12 amino acids.